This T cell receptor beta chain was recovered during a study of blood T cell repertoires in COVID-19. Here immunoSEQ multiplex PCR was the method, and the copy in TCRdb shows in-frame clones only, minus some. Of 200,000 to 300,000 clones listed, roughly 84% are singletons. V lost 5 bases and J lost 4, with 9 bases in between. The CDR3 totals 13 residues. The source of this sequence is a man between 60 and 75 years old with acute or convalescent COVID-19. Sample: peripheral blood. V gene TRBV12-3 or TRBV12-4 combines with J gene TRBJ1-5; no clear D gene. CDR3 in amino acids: CASSTSRNQPQHF. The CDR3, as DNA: TGTGCCAGCAGTACCTCCAGGAATCAGCCCCAGCATTTT.